These T cell receptor beta chains were read from a single sample in a study of OX40 agonist ivuxolimab in advanced cancers. The protocol was immunoSEQ multiplex PCR, while the TCRdb copy is restricted to in-frame clones and leaves out a portion. The sample includes approximately 30,000 clones, 65% to 90% of them seen just once. The input for sequencing was CD4+ or CD8+ T cells sorted from blood, taken in a trial of the OX40 agonist ivuxolimab. All receptors come from an adult with an advanced solid tumor such as melanoma, head and neck, liver or kidney cancer. The CDR3 runs from the conserved cysteine through the conserved F or W. The D gene is left open where the match is weak. Size tells how often a clone was seen (once, few, many) or the class of an expanded clone, and some rows leave it out.

v_gene	j_gene	abundance	d_gene	CDR3nt	CDR3aa
TRBV29-1	TRBJ1-1	once	NA	TGCAGCGCTGGGGCCCTATTGAACACTGAAGCTTTCTTT	CSAGALLNTEAFF
TRBV2	TRBJ1-6	medium-sized	NA	TGTGCCAGCAGGGCAGGGTATTCTACCCCAAATTCACCCCTCCACTTT	CASRAGYSTPNSPLHF
TRBV6-5	TRBJ2-7	NA	TRBD2	TGTGCCAGCAAACTAGCGGGGATATCCTACGAGCAGTACTTC	CASKLAGISYEQYF
TRBV19	TRBJ2-1	NA	NA	TGTGCCAGTAGTATAGTTGATGAGCAGTTCTTC	CASSIVDEQFF
TRBV6-6	TRBJ2-5	NA	TRBD2	TGTGCCAGCAGTTACTCTGCGGGAGGGGTAGAGACCCAGTACTTC	CASSYSAGGVETQYF
TRBV18	TRBJ1-4	NA	TRBD1	TGTGCCAGCTCACTAAACCCGACAGGGGCCAATGAAAAACTGTTTTTT	CASSLNPTGANEKLFF
TRBV2	TRBJ1-6	NA	NA	TGTGCCAGCAGGGGACGGTTGAGCTCCTATAATTCACCCCTCCACTTT	CASRGRLSSYNSPLHF
TRBV28	TRBJ2-2	few	NA	TGTGCCAGCAGTCTTGGGAGGTGGGGGGCTAACACCGGGGAGCTGTTTTTT	CASSLGRWGANTGELFF
TRBV27	TRBJ2-5	NA	NA	TGTGCCAGCAGTCCCATGGCCGGGGTTGCCACAGAGACCCAGTACTTC	CASSPMAGVATETQYF
TRBV28	TRBJ2-7	NA	NA	TGTGCCAGCAGGGGACATACCTACGAGCAGTACTTC	CASRGHTYEQYF
TRBV5-1	TRBJ2-3	few	NA	TGCGCCAGCAGCTGGACGGTGGAAGGAGGTACGCAGTATTTT	CASSWTVEGGTQYF
TRBV10-3	TRBJ2-5	NA	TRBD1	TGTGCCATCAGTGAGTCGGGACAGGGGTTATACGAGACCCAGTACTTC	CAISESGQGLYETQYF
TRBV2	TRBJ2-2	NA	NA	TGTGCCAGCGGGGGACTGGGCCGGGCCGGGGAGCTGTTTTTT	CASGGLGRAGELFF
TRBV7-7	TRBJ1-1	NA	NA	TGTGCTAGCAGCTTAGAAGGGGGCACTGAAGCTTTCTTT	CASSLEGGTEAFF
TRBV28	TRBJ1-2	NA	TRBD1	TGTGCCAGCAGTTACAACAGGGGGCGGGGCTACACCTTC	CASSYNRGRGYTF
TRBV10-3	TRBJ2-5	NA	TRBD2	TGTGCCATCAGTGAGTCTTTAAGCCCGGTGCTAGCGGGTAGGGAGACCCAGTACTTC	CAISESLSPVLAGRETQYF
TRBV11-3	TRBJ2-2	NA	TRBD2	TGTGCCAGCAGCCAAACTAGCGGGGGGCCCTCGGCCGGGGAGCTGTTTTTT	CASSQTSGGPSAGELFF
TRBV5-1	TRBJ2-1	once	TRBD2	TGCGCCAGCAGCTTGGCGCCCTCCGGGGTGACTAGCGGGTACAATGAGCAGTTCTTC	CASSLAPSGVTSGYNEQFF
TRBV4-1	TRBJ2-2	NA	NA	TGCGCCAGCAGCCAGTTTACAGGCACCGGGGAGCTGTTTTTT	CASSQFTGTGELFF
TRBV4-1	TRBJ2-5	NA	TRBD2	TGCGCCAGCAGCCAATCGCGGGGGGGGACCCAGTACTTC	CASSQSRGGTQYF
TRBV6-5	TRBJ2-7	NA	NA	TGTGCCAGCAGTAGTGACAGGAGCTCCTACGAGCAGTACTTC	CASSSDRSSYEQYF
TRBV28	TRBJ1-2	NA	TRBD1	TGTGCCAGCAGTCGACAGGGGCCAGGTGGCTACACCTTC	CASSRQGPGGYTF
TRBV27	TRBJ2-6	NA	NA	TGTGCCAGCAGTTTGTCCTCTATACTGGACAGAATCCACTCTGGGGCCAACGTCCTGACTTTC	CASSLSSILDRIHSGANVLTF
TRBV5-1	TRBJ2-1	NA	TRBD2	TGCGCCAGCAGCTTGGCCCAGGGGCTAGCGGGAGGGAATGAGCAGTTCTTC	CASSLAQGLAGGNEQFF
TRBV5-1	TRBJ2-1	NA	NA	TGCGCCAGCAGCTTAGAGGACGGCAACAATGAGCAGTTCTTC	CASSLEDGNNEQFF
TRBV7-2	TRBJ2-1	NA	TRBD2	TGTGCCAGCAGCTTAATGCTAGCGGGAGCCAATGAGCAGTTCTTC	CASSLMLAGANEQFF
TRBV5-6	TRBJ1-1	NA	NA	TGTGCCAGCAGTATGGACCCGAACGGTGAAGCTTTCTTT	CASSMDPNGEAFF
TRBV19	TRBJ2-3	NA	NA	TGTGCCAGTCGACAACCAGGTAGCACAGATACGCAGTATTTT	CASRQPGSTDTQYF
TRBV7-2	TRBJ1-1	NA	NA	TGTGCCAGCAGCTTAGTCGGGGGGGACGAAGCTTTCTTT	CASSLVGGDEAFF
TRBV14	TRBJ2-7	NA	TRBD1	TGTGCCAGCAGCCCGCGGGACAGGGTGTCCTACGAGCAGTACTTC	CASSPRDRVSYEQYF
TRBV19	TRBJ2-1	NA	TRBD1	TGTGCCAGTAGCATTTCCGGGGACAGGTACAATGAGCAGTTCTTC	CASSISGDRYNEQFF
TRBV30	TRBJ2-5	NA	TRBD2	TGTGCCTGGAGTGTGACTAGCGGGGGGCCCCCGGTAGAGACCCAGTACTTC	CAWSVTSGGPPVETQYF
TRBV10-3	TRBJ2-5	NA	NA	TGTGCCATCAGTGAGTCGACGCGGGGCAGCGAGACCCAGTACTTC	CAISESTRGSETQYF
TRBV11-2	TRBJ1-3	NA	NA	TGTGCCAGCAGCTTAAGGGTTCTTGGAAACACCATATATTTT	CASSLRVLGNTIYF
TRBV9	TRBJ2-3	NA	TRBD2	TGTGCCAGCAGCCCCGGACTAGCGGCAGATACGCAGTATTTT	CASSPGLAADTQYF
TRBV19	TRBJ2-7	few	TRBD2	TGTGCCAGTAGTACTGGACTAGCGGGATGGAGCTCCTACGAGCAGTACTTC	CASSTGLAGWSSYEQYF
TRBV19	TRBJ1-1	few	NA	TGTGCCAGCAACGACAGGGAAGCTTTCTTT	CASNDREAFF
TRBV7-9	TRBJ2-6	NA	NA	TGTGCCGTTAGGGGTTTCCCCCTCTCTGGGGCCAACGTCCTGACTTTC	CAVRGFPLSGANVLTF
TRBV21-1	TRBJ2-7	NA	NA	TGTGCCAGCAGCAAAGGCTGGGGCGACAGGGTCGAGCAGTACTTC	CASSKGWGDRVEQYF
TRBV6-6	TRBJ2-2	few	NA	TGTGCCAGCCGGGACTCAAACACCGGGGAGCTGTTTTTT	CASRDSNTGELFF
TRBV7-2	TRBJ1-5	NA	NA	TGTGCCAGCAGCCCAGGAAACCCCAATCAGCCCCAGCATTTT	CASSPGNPNQPQHF
TRBV7-6	TRBJ2-7	NA	NA	TGTGCCAGCAGCTCCTCCATCGACGAGCAGTACTTC	CASSSSIDEQYF
TRBV9	TRBJ2-3	NA	TRBD2	TGTGCCAGCAGCGGTGGGACCCCGGGACTAGCGGGAGGAATTAGGGCAGATACGCAGTATTTT	CASSGGTPGLAGGIRADTQYF
TRBV5-4	TRBJ2-7	NA	NA	TGTGCCAGCAGCTTGGACCACTACGAGCAGTACTTC	CASSLDHYEQYF
TRBV4-3	TRBJ2-2	once	NA	TGCGCCAGCAGCCGGGGAGGGACAGGGAACACCGGGGAGCTGTTTTTT	CASSRGGTGNTGELFF
TRBV28	TRBJ1-2	once	TRBD1	TGTGCCAGCAGTTTCGGCTCGACCGGACAGGGTGGCTACACCTTC	CASSFGSTGQGGYTF
TRBV27	TRBJ1-5	NA	NA	TGTGCCAGCAGTTTAAGGGGGTCGCAGCCCCAGCATTTT	CASSLRGSQPQHF